This T cell receptor beta chain originates from a study of early T cells in non-severe SARS-CoV-2 infection. Trimming removed 6 bases at V and 5 bases at J, with 14 bases between. This CDR3 contains 13 residues. TCRdb analysed the 5' RACE reads with MiXCR anew, one entry per CDR3 protein. Of about 79,000 distinct CDR3 sequences in the sample, around 10% are singletons; the top ten hold about 4.4%. The sample taken for sequencing was whole blood. The chain uses TRBV12-3 or TRBV12-4 and TRBJ2-7; weak D call: TRBD2 (5 bases). The receptor was isolated from an adult who was a healthcare worker with PCR-confirmed SARS-CoV-2 infection or an uninfected control (not recorded which). CDR3 sequence reads: CASSPPGSNEQYF. CDR3 coding DNA: TGTGCCAGCAGCCCCCCGGGATCCAACGAGCAGTACTTC.